Included here is one T cell receptor beta chain sequence, with context. The antigen remains undetermined. The data stem from a study of cytomegalovirus exposure and HLA in healthy donors. Turning to the study itself: Early released data had about 85 million unique TCRs, all coming from HLA-typed donors.

The CDR3 consists of 13 residues. Trimming pared 7 bases from V and 0 bases from J, leaving 7 bases between. Germline loops: CDR1 MNHNY, CDR2 SVGAGI (reference sequence). 13 Jbeta primers and 60 Vbeta primers were used for the PCR. Using immunoSEQ multiplex PCR, the repertoire was profiled, and TCRdb retains in-frame clones only, with some absent. The table shows tens of thousands of clones, with roughly 70% occurring only once. Study-wide results and caveats: TCR beta V- and J-gene trimming, according to a later analysis, was linked to a missense DCLRE1C variant. Being productive about 90% or about 30% of the time was typical of most TCR beta V segments in an earlier analysis.

The donors, nominally healthy at sampling, likely had unrecorded immune exposures. This receptor was taken from a man between 45 and 60 years old in good health and CMV-seronegative. Sample: PBMCs. V and J are TRBV6-6 and TRBJ1-5, with D unclear. Here the CDR3 reads CASKHTSNQPQHF. The DNA for the CDR3 is TGTGCCAGCAAACACACTAGCAATCAGCCCCAGCATTTT.